The subject of this entry is one T cell receptor beta chain. An end of the junction differs from the germline gene, which may be a read error. This entry belongs to a study of blood T cell repertoires in COVID-19. The CDR3 extends over 11 amino acids. Germline CDR1 and CDR2: SGHVS and FQNEAQ. The protocol was immunoSEQ multiplex PCR, while the TCRdb copy is restricted to in-frame clones and leaves out a portion. The table includes 150,000 or so clones, roughly 84% detected once. This chain connects TRBV7-8 to TRBJ2-7; D might be TRBD2 (5 bases). The sequence was obtained from a woman aged 45-65 years who had recovered from COVID-19. Material: PBMCs or T cells enriched from blood (not recorded which). The CDR3 sequence is CASSARGSTSF. The CDR3, as DNA: TGTGCCAGCAGCGCCCGGGGTTCAACCAGCTTC.